Shown below are 31 T cell receptor beta chains from a single sample sequenced in a study of blood T cells in healthy people across ages. Using a J-beta primer mix together with a sample-barcoded 5' primer, a second PCR was run for roughly 7 to 11 cycles. TCRdb redid the calling of the 5' RACE reads with MiXCR, one entry per CDR3 protein. The sample carries 850,000 to 1,000,000 distinct CDR3 sequences, roughly 47% recorded once. Sequenced input: blood. The receptor set was obtained from a woman aged 55-69 years in good health.

This clonotype was recorded a few times. The V gene is TRBV4-1, the J gene TRBJ2-3; TRBD2 agrees at 10 bases. CDR3 length: 14 amino acids. Looked up from germline, CDR1 is MGHRA and CDR2 is YSYEKL. With V trimmed by 6 bases and J by 4 bases, 4 bases remained unmatched. CDR3 sequence (DNA): TGCGCCAGCAGGACAGGACTAGCGGCAGATACGCAGTATTTT. Translated: CASRTGLAADTQYF.

The gene calls are TRBV29-1 and TRBJ2-1; D gene uncertain. Germline lookup yields CDR1 SQVTM and CDR2 ANQGSEA. V gave up 6 bases and J gave up 2 bases, with 11 bases separating them. The CDR3 has 13 amino acids. The CDR3 DNA reads TGCAGCGTCGCACGGGTCGCCTACAATGAGCAGTTCTTC. It specifies CSVARVAYNEQFF.

The chain uses TRBV4-1 and TRBJ2-3, with 7 bases lining up with TRBD2. CDR1 MGHRA and CDR2 YSYEKL come from the germline V gene. CDR3 length equals 13 residues. With V trimmed by 4 bases and J by 8 bases, 6 bases remained unmatched. For the CDR3, the DNA is TGCGCCAGCAGCCGTTTGGGGGGGGGTACGCAGTATTTT. This gives the protein CASSRLGGGTQYF.

The chain carries TRBV6-1 and TRBJ1-2, with a tentative D call TRBD1 (5 bases). The CDR3 extends over 16 amino acids. Germline V gene data show CDR1 as MNHNS and CDR2 as SASEGT. Trimming removed 5 bases from V and 4 bases from J, with 20 bases in between. CDR3 coding DNA: TGTGCCAGCAGTAGACAGCCGCCCCTTGGGGTCTATGGCTACACCTTC. This gives the protein CASSRQPPLGVYGYTF.

V and J are TRBV4-3 and TRBJ2-5; maybe TRBD2 (7 bases). Trimming stripped 0 bases from V and 4 bases from J, with 15 bases between. CDR1 is LGHNA and CDR2 is YSLEER in the germline V gene. This CDR3 contains 16 residues. In DNA form, the CDR3 reads TGCGCCAGCAGCCAAGATATTGGTAGGGGGGGAGAGACCCAGTACTTC. The encoded protein is CASSQDIGRGGETQYF.

This clonotype was seen only a few times. V usage is TRBV28 and J usage is TRBJ2-7, with D unclear. Germline V gene lookup returns CDR1 MDHEN and CDR2 SYDVKM. The CDR3 is made up of 14 amino acids. The ends were cut back, 2 bases at V and 4 bases at J, with 12 bases in the middle. CDR3: CASSLGVMGYEQYF. CDR3 nucleotide sequence: TGTGCCAGCAGTTTAGGGGTCATGGGATACGAGCAGTACTTC.

About this clonotype: With a much larger clone just one base away, this may be a read error. J is TRBJ2-5 and V is TRBV20-1; TRBD2 might be the D (6 bases). V lost 3 bases, J lost 11 bases, and 13 bases lay in between. The CDR3 totals 11 residues. CDR1 and CDR2 (germline): DFQATT, SNEGSKA (reference sequence). The DNA for the CDR3 is TGCAGTGCTAGGGGCGGGGATGAGCAGTACTTC. The encoded protein is CSARGGDEQYF.

The rearrangement uses TRBV28 and TRBJ2-6; D possibly corresponds to TRBD2 (8 bases). The length of the CDR3 is 20 residues. CDR1 and CDR2 from the germline V gene are MDHEN and SYDVKM. V was pared by 6 bases and J by 0 bases, with 24 bases between. The CDR3 loop reads CASSPPTFGRGRSGANVLTF. The CDR3 DNA is TGTGCCAGCAGCCCCCCCACTTTCGGGAGGGGGCGCTCTGGGGCCAACGTCCTGACTTTC.

This chain links TRBV12-3 or TRBV12-4 with TRBJ2-1; no clear D gene. The germline V and J ends were trimmed by 4 bases and 6 bases, with 19 bases remaining between them. The CDR3 covers 16 residues. The CDR3 here is CASSSYHQTTPNEQFF. The CDR3 DNA sequence: TGTGCCAGCAGTTCGTATCATCAAACCACTCCCAATGAGCAGTTCTTC.

Remarks on this clonotype: This may stem from a read error, because a much larger clone lies one nucleotide away. The DNA for the CDR3 is TGTGCCAGCAGCCCCACGGGGCGAGCGGGACTCTACGAGCAGTACTTC. This encodes CASSPTGRAGLYEQYF. The chain carries TRBV12-3 or TRBV12-4 and TRBJ2-7; 7 bases agree with TRBD2. Trimming took 6 bases from V and 3 from J; bases not matched to a gene: 14. The length of the CDR3 is 16 residues.

J is TRBJ1-2 and V is TRBV29-1; a weak D match, TRBD1 (5 bases). V shed 6 bases and J shed 3 bases, with 11 bases lying between them. Germline V gene lookup returns CDR1 SQVTM and CDR2 ANQGSEA. The CDR3 is 12 amino acids. The CDR3 nucleotides read TGCAGCGTGCTCAGGGTTGACTATGGCTACACCTTC. It translates to CSVLRVDYGYTF.

The V and J genes are TRBV20-1 and TRBJ2-1; 13 bases line up with TRBD2. CDR1 is DFQATT and CDR2 is SNEGSKA in the germline V gene (reference sequence). The V and J ends lost 6 bases and 7 bases, in that order; junction bases with no gene match: 6. The CDR3 loop spans 14 amino acids. The CDR3 protein is CSAIGLAGANEQFF. The CDR3 DNA follows: TGCAGTGCCATTGGACTAGCGGGAGCAAATGAGCAGTTCTTC.

This clonotype appeared a few times. This chain uses TRBV12-3 or TRBV12-4 with TRBJ2-3; D remains unclear. Trimming removed 3 bases from V and 4 bases from J, with 11 bases in between. The CDR3 is made up of 14 amino acids. The CDR3 coding sequence is TGTGCCAGCAGTTTCTCCCCCTGGGCAGATACGCAGTATTTT. Protein sequence: CASSFSPWADTQYF.

V and J are TRBV6-5 and TRBJ1-6, with a tentative D call TRBD1 (5 bases). CDR1 is MNHEY and CDR2 is SVGAGI in the germline V gene. V lost 6 bases and J lost 10, with 13 bases in between. The CDR3 runs 13 residues. CDR3 in DNA: TGTGCCAGCAGCATAGACTGGGGCTCACCCCTCCACTTT. Translating it yields CASSIDWGSPLHF.

The gene calls are TRBV7-2 and TRBJ1-2; the match to TRBD1 covers 8 bases. Trimming removed 5 bases from V and 3 bases from J; junction bases left unmatched: 11. The CDR3 extends over 16 amino acids. Germline V gene data show CDR1 as SGHTA and CDR2 as FQGNSA. The CDR3 DNA is TGTGCCAGCAGCGCTCGGACAGGGTTGGATCACTATGGCTACACCTTC. This encodes CASSARTGLDHYGYTF.

The CDR3 nucleotides are TGTGCCAGCAGTCCCTCCGGGTGGGAACCAGATACGCAGTATTTT. Residues: CASSPSGWEPDTQYF. The chain uses TRBV28 and TRBJ2-3; unclear D gene. The CDR3 totals 15 residues. The germline gives CDR1 MDHEN, CDR2 SYDVKM. V lost 5 bases to trimming and J lost 4 bases, with 16 bases between them.

The chain joins TRBV24-1 to TRBJ2-1; 11 bases are a match to TRBD1. Germline V CDR1 and CDR2: KGHDR, SFDVKD. V shed 3 bases and J 6 bases; nucleotides not matched to a gene: 9. The CDR3 runs to 17 residues. CDR3 protein: CATSDPSPGQGVNEQFF. The DNA of the CDR3 is TGTGCCACCAGTGATCCCTCCCCGGGACAGGGGGTCAATGAGCAGTTCTTC.

This chain joins TRBV18 and TRBJ2-1, with 11 positions matching TRBD2. V was pared by 3 bases and J by 7 bases, with 2 bases of the junction left unmatched. Per germline, CDR1 KGHSH and CDR2 LQKENI. The length of the CDR3 is 14 residues. The CDR3 spells CASSPTSGVNEQFF. The DNA of the CDR3 is TGTGCCAGCTCACCGACTAGCGGGGTGAATGAGCAGTTCTTC.

V usage is TRBV6-2 or TRBV6-3 and J usage is TRBJ2-3; a weak D match, TRBD2 (5 bases). The V end was cut by 1 base, the J end by 0 bases, with 11 bases between. The CDR3 spans 16 residues. CDR1 and CDR2 (germline): MNHEY, SVGEGT. The CDR3 reads CASSYLRDPSTDTQYF. CDR3 nucleotide sequence: TGTGCCAGCAGTTACTTGAGGGATCCTAGCACAGATACGCAGTATTTT.

Remarks on this clonotype: Sequence at one end of the junction differs from germline and may be a read error. The V and J genes are TRBV29-1 and TRBJ2-5, with D uncertain. The CDR3 length is 11 residues. Germline CDR1 reads SQVTM; CDR2 reads ANQGSEA. CDR3: CSVGPQETLYF. The CDR3 region has the DNA TGCAGCGTAGGCCCTCAAGAGACCCTGTACTTC.

The sample holds a few counts of this clonotype. This chain uses TRBV12-3 or TRBV12-4 with TRBJ1-1; 8 nucleotides align to TRBD1. The CDR3 is made up of 14 amino acids. The V segment lost 2 bases and the J segment 7 bases; nucleotides outside the gene matches: 6. This CDR3 is CASSLRADRVEAFF. CDR3 bases: TGTGCCAGCAGTTTACGGGCGGACAGGGTTGAAGCTTTCTTT.

The V call is TRBV6-2 or TRBV6-3, the J call TRBJ2-1, with 14 bases aligning to TRBD2. With V trimmed by 6 bases and J by 0 bases, 7 bases remained unmatched. Germline CDR1 is MNHEY and CDR2 is SVGEGT. CDR3 length equals 18 residues. The CDR3 DNA follows: TGTGCCAGCAGGGAGGGACTAGCGGGAGCTACCTCCTACAATGAGCAGTTCTTC. It yields the protein CASREGLAGATSYNEQFF.

This clonotype has more than one count but fewer than ten. The V and J genes are TRBV6-2 or TRBV6-3 and TRBJ2-3; D remains ambiguous. Trimming shortened V by 7 bases and J by 6 bases, and 20 bases separated the two germline ends. The CDR3 has 15 amino acids. CDR1 is MNHEY and CDR2 is SVGEGT in the germline V gene. The CDR3: CASKLGPYQADTQYF. CDR3 sequence (DNA): TGTGCCAGCAAGTTAGGACCTTACCAGGCGGATACGCAGTATTTT.

V is TRBV6-4 and J is TRBJ2-7, with a possible D match to TRBD1 (6 bases). Germline CDR1 is MRHNA and CDR2 is SNTAGT. Between the trimmed V and J ends, which lost 7 bases and 12 bases, there was a span of 22 bases. This CDR3 is built from 13 residues. This CDR3 is CASTLWGRDMGYF. The CDR3 DNA follows: TGTGCCAGCACTCTCTGGGGCAGGGACATGGGGTACTTC.

This clonotype showed up just a few times. The V call is TRBV3-1, the J call TRBJ2-5; possibly TRBD2 for D (6 bases). Between the trimmed V and J ends, which lost 4 bases and 4 bases, there was a span of 19 bases. Germline-derived CDR1 and CDR2 are LGHDT and YNNKEL (reference sequence). The CDR3 has 16 amino acids. The CDR3 DNA follows: TGTGCCAGCAGCCCTTTAGCGGACCGCGTACGAGAGACCCAGTACTTC. It is translated as CASSPLADRVRETQYF.

This clonotype was observed at least ten times. The V and J genes are TRBV11-1 and TRBJ2-1; TRBD2 aligns across 8 bases. Germline loops: CDR1 SGHAT, CDR2 FQDESV (reference sequence). The CDR3 is made up of 15 amino acids. The V segment lost 5 bases and the J segment 7 bases; nucleotides outside the gene matches: 10. The CDR3, as DNA: TGTGCCAGCAGCAGCACATCACTAGCGGCGAATGAGCAGTTCTTC. It codes for CASSSTSLAANEQFF. The full variable domain, in which reference TRBV11-1 and TRBJ2-1 provide the parts outside the CDR3, is EAEVAQSPRYKITEKSQAVAFWCDPISGHATLYWYRQILGQGPELLVQFQDESVVDDSQLPKDRFSAERLKGVDSTLKIQPAELGDSAMYLCASSSTSLAANEQFFGPGTRLTVL.

Turning to this clonotype: The conserved phenylalanine or tryptophan normally closing the CDR3 is absent here, so this likely arose from a read error. The chain is built from TRBV5-1 and TRBJ2-1, with 11 bases aligning to TRBD2. V was clipped by 4 bases and J by 9 bases; unmatched bases: 15. CDR3 length: 17 residues. Germline CDR1 is SGHRS and CDR2 is YFSETQ. The CDR3 is CASSLTRVAGGATEQFL. CDR3 DNA: TGCGCCAGCAGCCTTACTCGAGTAGCGGGAGGGGCCACTGAGCAGTTCTTA.

The gene calls are TRBV4-1 and TRBJ2-4; 14 nucleotides agree with TRBD2. CDR1 is MGHRA and CDR2 is YSYEKL in the germline V gene. This CDR3 has 20 amino acids. The J segment lost 5 bases and the V segment lost 4 bases, leaving 16 bases of the junction unmatched. CDR3 coding DNA: TGCGCCAGCAGCCTCCTCCGGGGACTAGCGGGAGATCGTGGCGAAAACATTCAGTACTTC. Residues: CASSLLRGLAGDRGENIQYF.

The chain carries TRBV20-1 and TRBJ1-5; 11 bases align to TRBD1. This CDR3 is built from 16 residues. Germline assignment: CDR1 DFQATT and CDR2 SNEGSKA (reference sequence). J gave up 5 bases and V 4 bases, and 10 bases lay outside the gene matches. The CDR3 loop is CSAILPGQGVDQPQHF. Here the CDR3 DNA reads TGCAGTGCTATTCTTCCGGGACAGGGGGTTGATCAGCCCCAGCATTTT.

The rearrangement uses TRBV7-2 and TRBJ2-1, with D perhaps being TRBD1 or TRBD2 (6 bases each). Germline loops: CDR1 SGHTA, CDR2 FQGNSA. The CDR3 runs 14 residues. V gave up 5 bases and J gave up 10 bases, with 18 bases separating them. CDR3 protein: CASSNTGGGVEQFF. The CDR3 nucleotides read TGTGCCAGCAGCAATACCGGAGGGGGAGTCGAGCAGTTCTTC.

This chain links TRBV18 with TRBJ2-7; D ambiguous. The J call may be wrong; the DNA end is better matched by TRBJ2-5. This CDR3 region has 15 residues. CDR1 and CDR2 from the germline V gene are KGHSH and LQKENI. CDR3 region: CASSPGQSHRETQYF. The CDR3 nucleotides are TGTGCCAGCTCACCAGGGCAGTCCCATCGGGAGACCCAGTACTTC.